This is a list of T cell receptor beta chains from one sample in a study of long-term antiretroviral therapy in people with HIV. The protocol was immunoSEQ multiplex PCR, while the TCRdb copy is restricted to in-frame clones and leaves out a portion. This table has 15,000 to 20,000 clones, more than 80% appearing once. Here the sequenced sample was unsorted PBMCs, taken 0.6 years after starting antiretroviral therapy. The receptor source for this set is a woman under 30 with HIV. Both conserved end residues are part of each CDR3. The D gene is left open where the match is weak. Size is omitted from some rows. Given values are once, few, many or a class for expanded clones.

clone_size d_call j_call v_call cdr3_aa cdr3_nt
. . TRBJ1-1 TRBV25-1 CASSAGVRTEAFF TGTGCCAGCAGTGCGGGAGTTCGCACTGAAGCTTTCTTT
. TRBD2 TRBJ2-1 TRBV4-1 CASSQEAGGLAGSGREQFF TGCGCCAGCAGCCAAGAAGCAGGCGGCCTAGCGGGGAGCGGACGTGAGCAGTTCTTC
. . TRBJ2-7 TRBV27 CASSLWGLSSYEQYF TGTGCCAGCAGTTTATGGGGACTTAGCTCCTACGAGCAGTACTTC
. TRBD1 TRBJ1-2 TRBV13 CASSPDRVGYTF TGTGCCAGCAGCCCGGACAGGGTTGGCTACACCTTC
few . TRBJ1-3 TRBV7-9 CASSFSGNTIYF TGTGCCAGCAGTTTCTCTGGAAACACCATATATTTT
large . TRBJ2-7 TRBV6-5 CASSLSVGRDYEQYF TGTGCCAGCAGTCTATCAGTCGGGCGGGACTACGAGCAGTACTTC
. . TRBJ1-5 TRBV7-9 CASSLEGYNQPQHF TGTGCCAGCAGCTTGGAGGGCTACAATCAGCCCCAGCATTTT
. TRBD2 TRBJ2-3 TRBV4-1 CASSQDRLASGRSFTDTQYF TGCGCCAGCAGCCAAGATAGGCTGGCTAGCGGGAGATCCTTCACAGATACGCAGTATTTT
. . TRBJ1-1 TRBV10-2 CASSEWQGRNTEAFF TGCGCCAGCAGTGAGTGGCAGGGGAGGAACACTGAAGCTTTCTTT
. . TRBJ2-5 TRBV27 CASSLAVKETQYF TGTGCCAGCAGTTTGGCAGTTAAAGAGACCCAGTACTTC
few TRBD1 TRBJ1-2 TRBV27 CASSLNGDRGGGYTF TGTGCCAGCAGTTTAAACGGGGACAGGGGAGGCGGCTACACCTTC
. . TRBJ1-1 TRBV14 CASSHSKGYTEAFF TGTGCCAGCAGCCATTCCAAGGGGTACACTGAAGCTTTCTTT
few . TRBJ1-1 TRBV15 CATSRDRGGGEAFF TGTGCCACCAGCAGAGATCGGGGGGGCGGTGAAGCTTTCTTT
. . TRBJ1-5 TRBV28 CASRGDQPQHF TGTGCCAGCAGAGGCGATCAGCCCCAGCATTTT
. . TRBJ1-1 TRBV7-9 CASSLAPPSTEAFF TGTGCCAGCAGCTTAGCGCCACCGAGCACTGAAGCTTTCTTT
. . TRBJ1-3 TRBV2 CASRKFTSSGNTIYF TGTGCCAGCAGAAAATTTACGAGCTCTGGAAACACCATATATTTT
. . TRBJ2-7 TRBV7-2 CASSLRAGGANSYEQYF TGTGCCAGCAGCTTACGGGCCGGCGGGGCGAACTCCTACGAGCAGTACTTC
. . TRBJ2-6 TRBV11-2 CASSLLRGANVLTF TGTGCCAGCAGCTTACTACGTGGGGCCAACGTCCTGACTTTC
. TRBD1 TRBJ1-2 TRBV30 CAWSSGGNGYTF TGTGCCTGGAGTTCAGGGGGCAATGGCTACACCTTC
once . TRBJ2-3 TRBV7-2 CASSLAGASTDTQYF TGTGCCAGCAGCTTAGCGGGCGCTAGCACAGATACGCAGTATTTT